This TCR beta chain is from a study of shared clonotypes between healthy human individuals. This CDR3 comprises 13 residues. Germline V gives CDR1 SSHAT, CDR2 FNYEAQ (reference sequence). Assay used: immunoSEQ multiplex PCR; TCRdb lists only in-frame clones, some missing. The sample holds a few million clones; over 85% are singletons and the top ten take roughly 0.15%. CD4+ cell separation produced CD45RA+ naive and CD45RA-negative memory subsets. Of note for this clone: The junction differs from germline at one of its ends, possibly a read error.

Sequencing was carried out using naive CD4+ T cells sorted from blood. Subset here: CD45RA+ positively selected. The V gene is TRBV7-7, the J gene TRBJ2-2; D is possibly TRBD2 (6 bases). The sequence derives from a man aged 18 to 29 in good health. CDR3: CASSLVGGGELFF. The CDR3 DNA reads as TGTGCTAGCAGCTTAGTCGGGGGCGGGGAGCTGTTTTTT.